These 32 T cell receptor beta chains share one sample of origin, sequenced in a study of multiple sclerosis patients with progressive multifocal leukoencephalopathy (dated 2019 in TCRdb). The time point label of this sample denotes: time of PML onset. The treatment or condition label of this sample denotes: on natalizumab therapy at sampling. Libraries were constructed by the immunoSEQ multiplex PCR assay. Here the immuneACCESS table is served through TCRdb, limited to in-frame sequences with V and J called. Missing clones are a known gap in these copies; in checked studies unresolved V genes cover under half, and the rest lacks a known reason. The sample table shows some 31,000 clones, and more than 85% are seen once. The top ten constitute 3.2% of the sample. The source material was PBMCs, sampled from a patient treated with natalizumab. The receptors here all came from a human donor with progressive multifocal leukoencephalopathy.

This clone was found a few times. This chain joins TRBV19 and TRBJ1-1; 7 nucleotides agree with TRBD1. V lost 5 bases, J lost 7 bases, and 4 bases stayed unmatched. The CDR3 spans 12 residues. Looked up from germline, CDR1 is LNHDA and CDR2 is SQIVND (reference sequence). The CDR3 loop reads CASSVRDSEAFF. As DNA, the CDR3 is TGTGCCAGTAGTGTCCGGGACAGTGAAGCTTTCTTT.

The chain is built from TRBV7-9 and TRBJ1-2, with 7 bases lining up with TRBD1. Germline trimming cut 3 bases from V and 5 bases from J; bases unmatched to any gene: 15. CDR1 SEHNR and CDR2 FQNEAQ come from the germline V gene (reference sequence). The CDR3 extends over 17 amino acids. CDR3 residues: CASSFSGTEKYSYGYTF. The CDR3 DNA is TGTGCCAGCAGCTTTTCCGGGACAGAAAAATATTCTTATGGCTACACCTTC.

The chain links TRBV12-5 to TRBJ1-5, with D maybe TRBD1 (5 bases). Trimming removed 6 bases from V and 7 bases from J, with 19 bases in between. The CDR3 consists of 15 residues. CDR1 LGHNT and CDR2 FRNRAP come from the germline V gene. CDR3 sequence (DNA): TGTGCTAGTGGAGTAGGGACCCCGAGAGGACAGCCCCAGCATTTT. Its protein is CASGVGTPRGQPQHF.

The chain combines TRBV28 with TRBJ2-7; D is unresolved. Per the germline V gene, CDR1 is MDHEN and CDR2 is SYDVKM. Trimming removed 4 bases from V and 9 bases from J, with 13 bases in between. This CDR3 region has 12 residues. CDR3 sequence (DNA): TGTGCCAGCAGTTCACCCCCATCCGGGCAGTACTTC. Amino acid sequence: CASSSPPSGQYF.

The chain combines TRBV15 with TRBJ2-1, with TRBD2 matching 8 bases. V shed 1 base and J 3 bases; nucleotides not matched to a gene: 2. Germline V gene sequence: CDR1 LNHNV, CDR2 YYDKDF (reference sequence). CDR3 length: 15 residues. The CDR3 DNA sequence: TGTGCCACCAGCAGAGGAGCGGGGGACTACAATGAGCAGTTCTTC. Amino acids: CATSRGAGDYNEQFF.

CDR3 amino acids: CASKGRGSPNTGELFF. DNA of the CDR3: TGTGCCAGTAAGGGGAGGGGGAGCCCGAACACCGGGGAGCTGTTTTTT. V and J are TRBV19 and TRBJ2-2; D perhaps matches TRBD2 (7 bases). The CDR3 spans 16 residues. The germline V gene has CDR1 LNHDA and CDR2 SQIVND (reference sequence). V was shortened by 7 bases and J by 0 bases, with 15 bases between the two germline ends.

CDR3 loop: CASSLGGTGVYEQYF. CDR3 coding DNA: TGTGCCAGCAGCTTAGGGGGGACAGGAGTCTACGAGCAGTACTTC. This chain connects TRBV7-2 to TRBJ2-7; 8 bases line up with TRBD1. The J segment lost 3 bases and the V segment lost 1 base, leaving 5 bases of the junction unmatched. The CDR3 totals 15 residues. Germline CDR1 is SGHTA and CDR2 is FQGNSA.

The V gene is TRBV7-2, the J gene TRBJ2-1; 7 bases line up with TRBD2. The CDR3 runs to 15 residues. Trimming cost V 0 bases and J 9 bases; bases outside gene matches: 8. In germline, CDR1 is SGHTA, CDR2 FQGNSA. In DNA form, the CDR3 reads TGTGCCAGCAGCTTAGCGGGAGGGTCGGGAGTTGAGCAGTTCTTC. This codes for CASSLAGGSGVEQFF.

The chain combines TRBV7-9 with TRBJ1-1; 8 bases are shared with TRBD1. This CDR3 is 17 amino acids long. With V trimmed by 1 base and J by 1 base, 8 bases remained unmatched. Germline CDR1 and CDR2: SEHNR and FQNEAQ (reference sequence). The CDR3 nucleotides read TGTGCCAGCAGCTTAGGGGGGTCCGGGACAGGGAACACTGAAGCTTTCTTT. Translating gives CASSLGGSGTGNTEAFF.

J is TRBJ1-2 and V is TRBV5-1; D uncertain. Germline V gene sequence: CDR1 SGHRS, CDR2 YFSETQ. Trimming stripped 8 bases from V and 2 bases from J, with 19 bases between. The CDR3 covers 15 residues. CDR3 DNA sequence: TGCGCCAGTAGAGAGCAGGCTATTTCCAACTATGGCTACACCTTC. The encoded protein is CASREQAISNYGYTF. The whole variable domain, filled in from reference TRBV5-1 and TRBJ1-2, reads KAGVTQTPRYLIKTRGQQVTLSCSPISGHRSVSWYQQTPGQGLQFLFEYFSETQRNKGNFPGRFSGRQFSNSRSEMNVSTLELGDSALYLCASREQAISNYGYTFGSGTRLTVV.

The chain has TRBV4-1 and TRBJ2-7, with 11 bases matching TRBD2. There are 14 residues in the CDR3. From germline, CDR1 is MGHRA and CDR2 YSYEKL. V was pared by 6 bases and J by 3 bases, with 4 bases of the junction left unmatched. CDR3 bases: TGCGCCAGCAGGCCCGGGACTAGCGGCTACGAGCAGTACTTC. This gives the protein CASRPGTSGYEQYF.

CDR3 loop: CASSKAGSWGGGELFF. CDR3 nucleotide sequence: TGTGCCAGCAGCAAAGCGGGTAGCTGGGGTGGCGGGGAGCTGTTTTTT. V usage is TRBV21-1 and J usage is TRBJ2-2. TRBV21-1 is given as a pseudogene. This CDR3 is built from 16 residues.

This clone occurred once. This chain connects TRBV30 to TRBJ1-4; TRBD1 is a possible D gene (6 bases). Germline V gives CDR1 GTSNPN, CDR2 SVGIG (reference sequence). Deletions cut 2 bases from V and 6 bases from J, with 10 bases between. The CDR3 contains 13 residues. CDR3 in DNA: TGTGCCTGGAGTTTGGGGGGCTATGAAAAACTGTTTTTT. Encoded protein: CAWSLGGYEKLFF.

This sequence joins TRBV7-2 and TRBJ2-1, with D tentatively TRBD1 (5 bases). Trimming shortened V by 2 bases and J by 0 bases, and 8 bases separated the two germline ends. CDR3 size: 15 residues. CDR1 is SGHTA and CDR2 is FQGNSA in the germline V gene. CDR3 sequence reads: CASSLSQGSYNEQFF. In DNA, the CDR3 is TGTGCCAGCAGCTTAAGCCAGGGCTCCTACAATGAGCAGTTCTTC.

The J gene is TRBJ2-7, the V gene TRBV6-5; 7 nucleotides align to TRBD1. Trimming removed 2 bases from V and 3 bases from J; junction bases left unmatched: 4. This CDR3 comprises 14 residues. The germline V gene has CDR1 MNHEY and CDR2 SVGAGI. The CDR3 sequence: CASSYRDSYYEQYF. The DNA of the CDR3 is TGTGCCAGCAGTTACCGGGACAGCTACTACGAGCAGTACTTC.

The rearrangement uses TRBV28 and TRBJ1-4; no definite D call. Looked up from germline, CDR1 is MDHEN and CDR2 is SYDVKM. Trimming cost V 2 bases and J 3 bases, with 13 bases left between them. This CDR3 region has 16 residues. The CDR3: CASSLGGSGANEKLFF. CDR3 sequence (DNA): TGTGCCAGCAGTTTAGGCGGGAGTGGCGCTAATGAAAAACTGTTTTTT.

The chain is built from TRBV20-1 and TRBJ2-3, with D possibly matching TRBD2 (6 bases). Germline loops: CDR1 DFQATT, CDR2 SNEGSKA (reference sequence). The CDR3 is made up of 10 amino acids. CDR3 in amino acids: CSGSGDTQYF. DNA for the CDR3: TGCAGCGGGAGCGGGGATACGCAGTATTTT.

This chain connects TRBV7-2 to TRBJ1-4; 7 positions match TRBD1. The CDR3 loop spans 15 amino acids. Trimming at V came to 4 bases and at J to 8 bases, leaving 10 bases not matched to a gene. The germline gives CDR1 SGHTA, CDR2 FQGNSA. Written as DNA, the CDR3 is TGTGCCAGCAGCTGGCCCGGAAGGGGGCAGGAAAAACTGTTTTTT. Protein sequence: CASSWPGRGQEKLFF.

V gene TRBV15 combines with J gene TRBJ2-1; 7 bases are shared with TRBD1. This CDR3 is 13 amino acids long. J lost 5 bases, V lost 9 bases, and 7 bases had no gene match. Germline values: CDR1 LNHNV, CDR2 YYDKDF (reference sequence). This CDR3 is CATRRGSHNEQFF. CDR3 nucleotides: TGTGCCACTCGCAGGGGGAGCCACAATGAGCAGTTCTTC.

The J gene is TRBJ2-2, the V gene TRBV2, with 12 bases matching TRBD1. This CDR3 spans 15 amino acids. Per the germline V gene, CDR1 is SNHLY and CDR2 is FYNNEI. Trimming removed 7 bases from V and 4 bases from J; junction bases left unmatched: 4. CDR3: CASMGTGGTTGELFF. CDR3 DNA sequence: TGTGCCAGCATGGGGACAGGGGGCACCACCGGGGAGCTGTTTTTT.

This chain links TRBV5-1 with TRBJ2-2; 7 bases map to TRBD1. Trimming at V came to 4 bases and at J to 1 base, leaving 4 bases not matched to a gene. The germline CDR1 and CDR2 sequences are SGHRS and YFSETQ. The CDR3 is 15 residues long. The chain's CDR3 is CASSLRQGNTGELFF. The CDR3 bases are TGCGCCAGCAGCCTCCGACAGGGGAACACCGGGGAGCTGTTTTTT.

The chain is built from TRBV30 and TRBJ1-3; no reliable D call. Germline-derived CDR1 and CDR2 are GTSNPN and SVGIG (reference sequence). The V gene lost 1 base and the J gene lost 2 bases, with 3 bases spanning the gap. The CDR3 spans 12 residues. This chain's CDR3 is CAWSAPGNTIYF. The CDR3, as DNA: TGTGCCTGGAGTGCTCCTGGAAACACCATATATTTT.

V usage is TRBV29-1 and J usage is TRBJ2-7; 13 bases map to TRBD2. V dropped 7 bases and J dropped 6; count of bases not matched to a gene: 9. The germline V gene encodes CDR1 SQVTM and CDR2 ANQGSEA. This CDR3 contains 14 residues. For the CDR3, the DNA is TGCAGCGCCCGACTAGCGGGAGGAGCGGGCGAGCAGTACTTC. It translates to CSARLAGGAGEQYF.

A single count supports this clone. The rearrangement joins TRBV27 to TRBJ1-1, with D possibly TRBD1 on 6 matching bases. The V and J ends lost 2 bases and 1 base respectively, with 11 bases between them. The V gene's germline CDR1 is MNHEY and CDR2 SMNVEV (reference sequence). The length of the CDR3 is 15 residues. The CDR3: CASSLTGWGNTEAFF. The CDR3 region has the DNA TGTGCCAGCAGTTTAACAGGGTGGGGGAACACTGAAGCTTTCTTT.

CDR3 sequence reads: CSVEAGVGTQHF. CDR3 nucleotides: TGCAGCGTTGAGGCAGGAGTTGGTACCCAGCATTTT. This chain connects TRBV29-1 to TRBJ1-5; no clear D gene. CDR3 length: 12 amino acids. The germline CDR1 and CDR2 sequences are SQVTM and ANQGSEA. The V gene lost 3 bases and the J gene lost 11 bases, with 14 bases spanning the gap.

The V and J genes are TRBV5-1 and TRBJ2-1, with 10 bases that match TRBD1. Trimming removed 4 bases from V and 0 bases from J; junction bases left unmatched: 4. This CDR3 region has 16 residues. Germline CDR1 SGHRS, CDR2 YFSETQ. The CDR3 bases are TGCGCCAGCAGCCCATGGACAGGGGGCTCCTACAATGAGCAGTTCTTC. This codes for CASSPWTGGSYNEQFF.

The gene calls are TRBV7-2 and TRBJ1-3; a weak D match, TRBD1 (5 bases). Trimming took off 0 bases at V and 4 bases at J, with 16 bases between the two ends. The CDR3 is made up of 17 amino acids. Germline V lookup: CDR1 SGHTA, CDR2 FQGNSA. The CDR3 reads CASSLAGTAGGGNTIYF. In nucleotides, the CDR3 is TGTGCCAGCAGCTTAGCCGGGACCGCGGGCGGGGGAAACACCATATATTTT.

This clone was seen a handful of times. The chain is built from TRBV5-4 and TRBJ2-7; D unresolved. The CDR3 runs 11 residues. V lost 1 base, J lost 7 bases, and 6 bases lay in between. From germline, CDR1 is SGHNT and CDR2 YYREEE (reference sequence). CDR3 DNA: TGTGCCAGCAGCTTGCGGTGGGAGCAGTACTTC. This encodes CASSLRWEQYF.

Concerning this clone: Other DNA sequences in this sample translate to the same CDR3. This sequence joins TRBV12-5 and TRBJ1-2; D might be TRBD1 (6 bases). The V gene lost 6 bases and the J gene lost 4 bases, with 9 bases spanning the gap. This CDR3 comprises 12 residues. The germline V gene encodes CDR1 LGHNT and CDR2 FRNRAP. In nucleotides, the CDR3 is TGTGCTAGTGGGCCGGACAGCTATGGCTACACCTTC. Translating it yields CASGPDSYGYTF.

This clone was counted a few times. V gene TRBV6-1 combines with J gene TRBJ2-7; 13 bases line up with TRBD2. The CDR3 spans 14 residues. CDR1 and CDR2 (germline): MNHNS, SASEGT. V shed 5 bases and J 7 bases; nucleotides not matched to a gene: 5. This CDR3 reads CASSSRLAGGEQYF. The CDR3 DNA reads TGTGCCAGCAGTTCTCGACTAGCGGGAGGAGAGCAGTACTTC.

The chain employs TRBV28 and TRBJ2-4, with D perhaps TRBD1 (5 bases). Germline V gives CDR1 MDHEN, CDR2 SYDVKM. V dropped 3 bases and J dropped 0 bases, with 15 bases sitting between them. This CDR3 has 17 amino acids. The CDR3 DNA is TGTGCCAGCAGTTTGACGTTCGACAGACTAGCCAAAAACATTCAGTACTTC. Its protein is CASSLTFDRLAKNIQYF.

V is TRBV27 and J is TRBJ1-1, with D possibly being TRBD1 (5 bases). V lost 7 bases to trimming and J lost 5 bases, with 17 bases between them. CDR3 size: 14 residues. Germline values: CDR1 MNHEY, CDR2 SMNVEV (reference sequence). DNA for the CDR3: TGTGCCAGCACCGCAGGGAAGCTTAAGACTGAAGCTTTCTTT. As protein: CASTAGKLKTEAFF.